One T cell receptor beta chain is described in this entry. There is no known antigen for this receptor. The data derive from a study of cytomegalovirus exposure and HLA in healthy donors (dated by TCRdb to about 2017). Regarding the study in general: According to an earlier analysis of 550 to 700 of the donors, about 179 million T cells yielded some 110 million unique TCR beta sequences and 250 to 350 Gb of sequence data. Class I and class II HLA loci were covered by the typing at four-digit resolution. Among about 400 genotyped donors of the cohort, an average of around 220,000 unique TCR beta nucleotide sequences was sequenced per donor, of which about 19% were non-productive. To study patterns of TCR occurrence, a later analysis re-analyzed previously published TCR beta repertoires from just over 650 donors and added high-resolution HLA genotyping. Among the roughly 400 genotyped donors, around 79% belonged to the genetic ancestry cluster associated with self-reported Caucasian donors. All discovery cohort repertoires had been generated using a single sequencing platform. The number of donors typed differed by locus, with 629-630 for A, B, C, DRB1 and DQB1, roughly 520 for DQA1, some 570 for DPA1, and around 430 for DPB1. Besides the first cohort of 550 to 750 subjects, a separate validation cohort made up of 90 to 150 different subjects was used. The study used immunosequencing to profile the T cell repertoires of approximately 640 subjects and linked those repertoires to cytomegalovirus serostatus. An early release covering roughly 600 HLA-typed donors comprised about 300 gigabases of sequencing data and approximately 80 million unique TCR sequences. In an earlier analysis of around 540 of the donors, high-throughput TCR beta sequencing was used to judge whether each TCR beta V gene segment behaved as functional or pseudogenic. Genome-wide SNP genotypes for about 55% of the roughly 670 donors were used in a later genetic analysis, which treated that subset as a discovery cohort. Donor age, sex, ethnicity and CMV serostatus were compiled alongside the repertoire data. The later analysis used no new phenotypic data to find candidate immune exposures, relying instead on TCR beta sequences and their occurrence across donors. The study was designed to test whether signatures of past pathogen exposure could be identified by cataloging public T cell receptors. Roughly 5 DR-DQ haplotypes were treated as single units for association and clustering because of strong linkage in the cohort. The study combined high-throughput TCR immunosequencing, statistical association of individual TCRs with disease status, and machine learning to predict cytomegalovirus infection status. Findings and caveats that apply to the study as a whole: The study listed 164 TCR beta chains as associated with cytomegalovirus. In a later genetic analysis, a missense DCLRE1C variant was associated with V-gene and J-gene trimming of TCR beta chains, and the association was replicated in an independent cohort. A few of the identified cytomegalovirus-associated TCR beta chains were confirmed in vitro to be specific for cytomegalovirus antigens. In an earlier analysis of 587 of the donors, most TCR beta V segments appeared in productive rearrangements about 90% or about 30% of the time, broadly matching IMGT annotations. Because HLA typing was missing for some donors at each locus, association tests included only the typed subset. The authors suggested that the approach could potentially be extended to other disease states and immunological phenotypes. A later genetic analysis reported fewer N-insertions in productive TCRs among donors in an Asian-associated ancestry cluster than the roughly 620-donor mean. In a later analysis, HLA-associated TCR beta chains were found to be more clonally expanded and to have lower generation probabilities than equally common non-associated chains. Because counts were too low, approximately 18 rarely observed V segments, including chromosome 9 orphons, were excluded from the earlier analysis of roughly 580 of the donors. The presence/absence analyses assumed that sequencing depth was roughly uniform across donors, and that assumption may not be true. For the cohort, immune exposure information was limited to CMV serostatus. While some public TCRs were present in many individuals, most TCR sequences turned up only very rarely across donors. Strong co-occurrence of HLA alleles, especially DR and DQ, made assigning TCR associations to individual alleles difficult. Most CMV-associated TCR beta chains appeared to be HLA-restricted in a later analysis, and the HLA associations seemed to be driven largely by CMV exposure. In a later analysis, the rate of TCR association differed among HLA loci, with DRB1 alleles having the most associated TCRs and HLA-C alleles having the fewest. According to a later analysis, parvovirus B19, influenza, CMV and Epstein-Barr virus appeared linked to several top co-occurrence clusters. The sequencing pipeline was judged likely to have produced a cluster of highly shared sequence variants as a technical artifact. Linkage disequilibrium might explain the correlated functional status among segregating V segments, but an unknown experimental factor could not be excluded. A further reported finding was that TCR beta sequences accurately predicted the HLA-A and HLA-B alleles for most subjects in the first cohort. In both the original and validation cohorts, the classifier was reported to diagnose cytomegalovirus status with high specificity and sensitivity. Some IMGT-functional V segments, including TRBV6-2 and TRBV6-3, could not be told apart with the 87-base-pair reads, so those segments were excluded. A later analysis associated 16,951 TCR beta sequences with specific HLA alleles at a false discovery rate of 0.05. In this cohort, only TCR beta chains were sequenced, and detectable features were limited by the absence of alpha or paired-chain data.

In total, 666 healthy bone marrow donors made up the cohort. At the time of sampling, all cohort members were nominally healthy, though unrecorded immune exposures were likely present. The donor was CMV seronegative and was included in the group of approximately 350 seronegative cohort members. Each donor provided a peripheral blood sample, and peripheral blood mononuclear cells were used for TCR beta sequencing. Genomic DNA extraction from the blood cell samples was performed with the Qiagen DNeasy Blood Extraction Kit. To prepare the library, the immunoSEQ multiplex PCR assay was applied. For the multiplex PCR, a mixture combining 60 forward primers for TCR Vbeta segments and 13 reverse primers for TCR Jbeta segments was used. A multiplex PCR assay on genomic DNA amplified the CDR3 region of rearranged TCR beta genes. On the Illumina HiSeq System, the amplified TCR beta libraries were sequenced as 87-base-pair reads. Under the source paper's analysis protocol: In a later analysis, 70 million to 95 million unique TCR beta chains were counted across the roughly 610 repertoires, and roughly 10 million of these chains were shared by at least two donors. To remove PCR and sequencing errors, raw reads were error-corrected and collapsed into unique sequences using a nearest-neighbor algorithm that merged closely related sequences. CDR3 sequences were aligned to IMGT reference sequences to assign V, D and J gene segments. For a sequence to be retained, a match of at least six nucleotides was required to both a V gene segment and a J gene segment. Rearrangements were called productive when the CDR3 lacked stop codons and stayed in frame with V and J; all others were non-productive. Following IMGT convention, CDR3 was defined as the stretch from the second conserved V-encoded cysteine up to the conserved J-encoded phenylalanine. The earlier analysis of some 550 of the donors excluded any sequence lacking an unambiguous match to a single V gene segment. An earlier analysis of about 600 of the donors called V segments functional above 56.7% productive rearrangements and segregating when the between-donor standard deviation exceeded 5%. To diagnose cytomegalovirus status from the catalog of TCR beta chain sequences, a statistical classification framework was built. In a later analysis, TCR nucleotide sequences were compared against IMGT/GENE-DB human TR gene sequences so that V and J genes could be assigned. The TCRdist pipeline was used in a later analysis to assign CDR3 sequences and most-parsimonious VDJ recombination scenarios. In a later analysis, every TCR beta chain was defined by the combination of its CDR3 amino acid sequence and its V-gene family, and reads without a unique V-gene family were dropped. To address suspected cross-contamination and a sequencing artifact, a later analysis removed 450 to 700 highly shared, low-generation-probability nucleotide sequences. In a later analysis, a clonal expansion index was calculated for each public chain from normalized within-repertoire ranks of inferred template counts. In a later analysis, generation probabilities were computed using a VDJ recombination model fitted to out-of-frame rearrangements, and the results were checked against IGoR. Hypergeometric tests were used in a later analysis to score TCR-TCR, TCR-HLA and TCR-CMV co-occurrence, with a repertoire-size bias correction applied to the TCR pairs. A later analysis estimated false discovery rates by permuting HLA or CMV assignments 20 times. A later analysis grouped co-occurring TCRs with DBSCAN, adding TCRdist sequence similarity when clustering within HLA-allele-positive subsets. Repertoires with fewer than 30,000 or more than 120,000 public chains, plus five repertoires with anomalous nucleotide sharing, were excluded from co-occurrence clustering. As stored in TCRdb, this immuneACCESS dataset retains in-frame rearrangements with V and J assigned. A fraction of the clones does not appear; measured against another copy, unresolved V genes explain less than half of the discrepancy, and the remainder lacks a known reason. Clonal size and the V and J genes are those of that table, whereas D and trimming came from the DNA. The table held for this sample gives 150,000 to 200,000 clones. The ten biggest clones cover about 1.2% of the sample.

The CDR3, cysteine through phenylalanine, is 13 amino acids long. This entry keeps only the CDR3 DNA: 39 bases, framed from base 1. According to the germline V gene, CDR1 reads LGHNT and CDR2 reads FRNRAP. Trimming takes 5 bases from V and 6 bases from J, and the germline ends sit 14 bases apart. Rearrangement joined TRBV12-5 to TRBJ2-7; a tentative D match to TRBD1 spans 6 bases. The origin of this receptor is a woman aged 60-75 years in good health and CMV-seronegative. Sequences were obtained from PBMCs. The CDR3 sequence is CASGHFQGIEQYF. The nucleotides are TGTGCTAGTGGTCACTTCCAGGGGATCGAGCAGTACTTC.